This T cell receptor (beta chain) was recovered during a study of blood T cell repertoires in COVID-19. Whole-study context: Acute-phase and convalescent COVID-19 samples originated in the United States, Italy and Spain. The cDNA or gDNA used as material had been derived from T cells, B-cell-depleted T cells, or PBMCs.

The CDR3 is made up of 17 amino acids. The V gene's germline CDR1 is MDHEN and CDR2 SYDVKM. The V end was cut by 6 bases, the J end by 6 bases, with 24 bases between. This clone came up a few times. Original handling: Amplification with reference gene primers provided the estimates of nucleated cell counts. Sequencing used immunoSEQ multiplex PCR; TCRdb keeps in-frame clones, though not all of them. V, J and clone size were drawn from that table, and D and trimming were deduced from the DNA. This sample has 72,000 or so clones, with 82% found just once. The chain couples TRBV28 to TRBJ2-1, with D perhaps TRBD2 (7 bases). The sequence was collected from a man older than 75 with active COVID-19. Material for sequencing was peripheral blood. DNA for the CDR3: TGTGCCAGCAGCTCCCCATCGGGGGCGGGAGCTGCCAATGAGCAGTTCTTC. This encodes CASSSPSGAGAANEQFF.